This T cell receptor (beta chain) was sequenced during a study of shared clonotypes between healthy human individuals. About the study: Ranging from 18 to 49 in age, donors were two women and three men.

CD45RO-negative, CCR7-selected cells formed the naive CD8 fraction, which excluded terminally differentiated effector memory CD45RA+ cells. Points on this clone: As yet, its antigen is unknown.

The ends were cut back, 5 bases at V and 6 bases at J, with 14 bases in the middle. CDR1 and CDR2 from the germline V gene are SEHNR and FQNEAQ (reference sequence). CDR3 length: 13 amino acids. It was across several immunoSEQ plates that each subset's genomic DNA was evenly split. Per the study methods: Filtering of immunoSEQ junctional sequences could not match full-length read filtering. Produced via immunoSEQ multiplex PCR; TCRdb's table is partial and in-frame only. Clonal size and the V and J genes are those of that table, whereas D and trimming came from the DNA. The table shows about 2,200,000 clones, with around 93% occurring only once. The study's findings and limits: Specimens sampled were limited to blood, with tissue repertoires likely differing.

The sequence came from a man younger than 30 in good health. Some clones in this sample may be carry-over from other donors' samples. Input material: naive CD8+ T cells from PBMCs. The chain uses TRBV7-9 and TRBJ2-7, with D unresolved. CDR3 coding DNA: TGTGCCAGCAGCCGAGATCCCCTCCCCGAGCAGTACTTC. It encodes CASSRDPLPEQYF.